The clone carrying this T cell receptor (beta chain) has at least ten counts. What it binds is not known. One junction end does not reproduce the germline sequence, and a read error may be involved. The same CDR3 also results from other DNA sequences found in this sample. Nobody among the patients had been given any treatment before thyroid surgery. Germline CDR1 and CDR2: ENHRY and SYGVKD. The CDR3 sequence is 15 residues long. The sample belongs to a study of metastatic and nonmetastatic thyroid tumors. Study as a whole: Repertoires from malignant and benign thyroid patients were compared across blood and tumor or nodule tissue. Study-wide results and caveats: Relative to benign nodules, malignant thyroid tumors were reportedly characterized by significantly elevated TCR beta diversity in blood and tumor.

Original processing notes: The authors used CDR3 differences across clinicopathological groups to build a distant-metastasis classifier for papillary thyroid cancer. Using MiXCR, TCRdb re-called clones from the PCR reads. What appears here as the V and J calls and clone size reflects TCRdb's work, not the paper's. The top ten clones hold roughly 12% of a sample with 15,000 to 20,000 clones, about 29% of them seen once. The genes are TRBV10-3 and TRBJ1-1, with D hard to call. This receptor was taken from a male donor with papillary thyroid cancer or a benign thyroid nodule (not recorded which). Some clones in this sample may be carry-over from other donors' samples. The material sequenced was tumor tissue. CDR3 residues: CAISEPNVGNTEAFF. The CDR3 DNA reads TGTGCCATCAGTGAGCCGAATGTTGGTAACACTGAGGCTTTCTTT.